This TCR beta chain was observed in a study of shared clonotypes between healthy human individuals. Germline-derived CDR1 and CDR2 are SEHNR and FQNEAQ (reference sequence). CDR3 length: 16 amino acids. Trimming removed 5 bases from V and 6 bases from J; junction bases left unmatched: 10. Some clones are missing from TCRdb's copy, which holds only in-frame ones; the method was immunoSEQ multiplex PCR. The data hold about 380,000 clones, with roughly 96% observed a single time. V gene TRBV7-9 combines with J gene TRBJ2-7, with 13 bases aligning to TRBD2. The sequenced sample consisted of memory CD8+ T cells sorted from blood. Subset given: CD45RO+ cells pooled with CCR7-negative TemRA cells. The TCR originated in a man aged 30-40 years in good health. The CDR3 region is CASSTTSGRIPREQYF. The CDR3, as DNA: TGTGCCAGCAGCACGACTAGCGGGAGGATCCCCCGCGAGCAGTACTTC.